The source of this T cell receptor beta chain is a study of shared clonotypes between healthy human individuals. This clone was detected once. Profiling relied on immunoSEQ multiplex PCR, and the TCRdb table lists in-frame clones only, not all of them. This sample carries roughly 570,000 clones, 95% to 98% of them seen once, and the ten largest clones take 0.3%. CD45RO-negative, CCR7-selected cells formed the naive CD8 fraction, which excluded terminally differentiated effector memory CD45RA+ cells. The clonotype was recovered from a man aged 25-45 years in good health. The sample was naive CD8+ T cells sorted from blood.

The CDR3 sequence is CASSPARTYEQYF. The CDR3 coding sequence is TGTGCCAGCTCACCAGCCAGAACCTACGAGCAGTACTTC. V and J are TRBV18 and TRBJ2-7; D gene uncertain. The CDR3 loop spans 13 amino acids. V lost 2 bases, J lost 2 bases, and 7 bases lay in between. Germline lookup yields CDR1 KGHSH and CDR2 LQKENI.